This TCR beta chain was retrieved from a study of blood T cell repertoires in COVID-19. Turning to the study itself: Samples came from the United States, Italy and Spain, spanning acute and convalescent COVID-19.

Cohorts were determined from participant-reported clinical history. Recovered participants had two consecutive negative NP/OP PCR tests, healthcare professional clearance, or symptom resolution. Germline lookup yields CDR1 SGHNT and CDR2 YYREEE (reference sequence). CDR3 length: 18 residues. J was trimmed by 5 bases and V by 4 bases; bases with no gene match: 16. In the study's own analysis: From reference gene primer amplification, estimates of nucleated cell counts were derived. Only in-frame clones appear in the TCRdb table, and some are missing; sequencing was by immunoSEQ multiplex PCR. D and trimming were read from the DNA, whereas the V and J calls and clone size are those reported in that table. The table records about 480,000 clones, 70% to 90% of them present only once.

Sequencing was performed on PBMCs or T cells enriched from blood (not recorded which). This receptor was identified in a middle-aged woman who had recovered from COVID-19. The gene calls are TRBV5-4 and TRBJ2-5, with 11 bases that match TRBD2. This CDR3 reads CASSQLLTSGNKRETQYF. The CDR3 DNA is TGTGCCAGCAGCCAACTGTTGACTAGCGGGAATAAACGGGAGACCCAGTACTTC.